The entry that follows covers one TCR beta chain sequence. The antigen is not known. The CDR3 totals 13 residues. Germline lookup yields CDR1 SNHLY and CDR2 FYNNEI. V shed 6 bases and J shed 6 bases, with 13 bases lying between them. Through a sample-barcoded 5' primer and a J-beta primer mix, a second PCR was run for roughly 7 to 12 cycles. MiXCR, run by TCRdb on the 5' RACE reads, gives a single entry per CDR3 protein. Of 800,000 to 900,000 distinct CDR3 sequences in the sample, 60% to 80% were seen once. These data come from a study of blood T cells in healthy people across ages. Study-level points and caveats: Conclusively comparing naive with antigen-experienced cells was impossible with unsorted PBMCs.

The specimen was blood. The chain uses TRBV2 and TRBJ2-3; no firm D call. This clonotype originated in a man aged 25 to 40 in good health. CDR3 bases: TGTGCCAGCAGGTGGACGCGCTATGATACGCAGTATTTT. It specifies CASRWTRYDTQYF.